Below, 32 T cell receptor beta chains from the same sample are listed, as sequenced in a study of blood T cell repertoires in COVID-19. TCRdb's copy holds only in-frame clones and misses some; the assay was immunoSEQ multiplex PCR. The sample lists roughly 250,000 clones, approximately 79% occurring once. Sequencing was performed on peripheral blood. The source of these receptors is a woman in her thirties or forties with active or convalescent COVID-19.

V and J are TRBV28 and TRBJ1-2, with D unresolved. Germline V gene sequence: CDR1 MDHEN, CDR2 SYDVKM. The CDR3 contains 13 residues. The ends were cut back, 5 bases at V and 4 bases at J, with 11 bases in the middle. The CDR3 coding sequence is TGTGCCAGCAGTCTTGACAACTCCTATGGCTACACCTTC. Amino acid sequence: CASSLDNSYGYTF.

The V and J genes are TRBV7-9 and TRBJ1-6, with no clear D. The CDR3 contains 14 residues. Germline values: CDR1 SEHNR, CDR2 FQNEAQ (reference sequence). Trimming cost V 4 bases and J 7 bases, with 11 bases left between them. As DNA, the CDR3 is TGTGCCAGCAGCTCCGGTTATACGAATTCACCCCTCCACTTT. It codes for CASSSGYTNSPLHF.

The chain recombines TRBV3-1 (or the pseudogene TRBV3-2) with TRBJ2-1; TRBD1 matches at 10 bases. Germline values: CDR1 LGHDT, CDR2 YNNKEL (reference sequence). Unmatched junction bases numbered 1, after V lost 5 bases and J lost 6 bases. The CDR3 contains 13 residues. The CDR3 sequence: CASSWTGGNEQFF. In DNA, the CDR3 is TGTGCCAGCAGCTGGACAGGGGGCAATGAGCAGTTCTTC.

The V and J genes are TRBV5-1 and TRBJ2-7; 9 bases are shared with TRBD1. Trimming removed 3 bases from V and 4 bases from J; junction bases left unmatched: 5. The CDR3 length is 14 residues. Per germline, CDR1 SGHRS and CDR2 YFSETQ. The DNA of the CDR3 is TGCGCCAGCAGCTCCGGGACAGGGACTTACGAGCAGTACGTC. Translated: CASSSGTGTYEQYV.

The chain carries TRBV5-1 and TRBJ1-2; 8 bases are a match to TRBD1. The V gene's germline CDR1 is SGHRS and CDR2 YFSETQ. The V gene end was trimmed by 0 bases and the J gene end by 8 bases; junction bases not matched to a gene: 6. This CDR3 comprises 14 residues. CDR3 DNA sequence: TGCGCCAGCAGCTTGGCTCAGGGGGCGCTGGGCTACACCTTC. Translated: CASSLAQGALGYTF.

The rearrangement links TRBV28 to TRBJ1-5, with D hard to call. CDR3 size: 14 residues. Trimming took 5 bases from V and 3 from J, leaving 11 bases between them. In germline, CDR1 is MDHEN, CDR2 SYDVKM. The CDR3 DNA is TGTGCCAGCAGTCCGGGAACTTTCAATCAGCCCCAGCATTTT. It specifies CASSPGTFNQPQHF.

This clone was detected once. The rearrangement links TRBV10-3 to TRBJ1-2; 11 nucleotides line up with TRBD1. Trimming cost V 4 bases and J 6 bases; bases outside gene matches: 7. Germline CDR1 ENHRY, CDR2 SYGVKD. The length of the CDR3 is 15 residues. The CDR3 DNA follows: TGTGCCATCAGTGTCGGACAGGGGGCCCGAGATGGCTACACCTTC. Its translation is CAISVGQGARDGYTF.

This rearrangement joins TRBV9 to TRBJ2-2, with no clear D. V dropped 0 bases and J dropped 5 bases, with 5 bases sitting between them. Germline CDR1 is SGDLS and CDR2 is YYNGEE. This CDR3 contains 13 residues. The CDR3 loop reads CASSVVLTGELFF. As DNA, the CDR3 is TGTGCCAGCAGCGTAGTCCTTACCGGGGAGCTGTTTTTT.

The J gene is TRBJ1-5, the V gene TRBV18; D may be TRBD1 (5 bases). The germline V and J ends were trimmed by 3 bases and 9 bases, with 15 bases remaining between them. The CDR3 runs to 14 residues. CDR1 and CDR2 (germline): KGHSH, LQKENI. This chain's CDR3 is CASSPDLDSMPQHF. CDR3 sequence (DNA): TGTGCCAGCTCACCGGACCTAGACAGTATGCCCCAGCATTTT.

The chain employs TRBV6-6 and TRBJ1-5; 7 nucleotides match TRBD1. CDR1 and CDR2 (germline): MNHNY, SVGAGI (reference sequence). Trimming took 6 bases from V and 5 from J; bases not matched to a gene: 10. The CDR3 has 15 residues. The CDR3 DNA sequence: TGTGCCAGCAGCACCACCTGGACAGGTGATCAGCCCCAGCATTTT. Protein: CASSTTWTGDQPQHF.

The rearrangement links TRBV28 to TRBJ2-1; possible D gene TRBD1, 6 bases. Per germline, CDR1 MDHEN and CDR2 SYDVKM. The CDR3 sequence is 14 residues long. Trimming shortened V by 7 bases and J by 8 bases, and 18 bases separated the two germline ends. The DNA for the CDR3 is TGTGCCAGCATACTCAACAGGGTTAGGGATGAGCAGTTCTTC. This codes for CASILNRVRDEQFF.

CDR3 in amino acids: CASSIARDYEQYF. As DNA, the CDR3 is TGTGCCAGTAGTATAGCCAGGGACTACGAGCAGTACTTC. V usage is TRBV19 and J usage is TRBJ2-7; maybe TRBD1 (5 bases). This CDR3 has 13 amino acids. Germline-derived CDR1 and CDR2 are LNHDA and SQIVND (reference sequence). The V end was cut by 1 base, the J end by 3 bases, with 7 bases between.

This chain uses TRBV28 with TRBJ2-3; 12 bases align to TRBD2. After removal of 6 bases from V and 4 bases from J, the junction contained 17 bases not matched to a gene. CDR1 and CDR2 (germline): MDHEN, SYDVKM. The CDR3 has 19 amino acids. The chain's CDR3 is CASSSPSFASGGVADTQYF. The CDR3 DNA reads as TGTGCCAGCAGCTCCCCCTCGTTTGCTAGCGGGGGGGTGGCAGATACGCAGTATTTT.

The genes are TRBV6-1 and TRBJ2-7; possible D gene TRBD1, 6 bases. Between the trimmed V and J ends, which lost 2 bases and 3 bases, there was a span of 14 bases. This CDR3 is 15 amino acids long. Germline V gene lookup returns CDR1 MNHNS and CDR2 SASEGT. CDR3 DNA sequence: TGTGCCAGCAGTGAATGGGCCAGGGGAAGCTACGAGCAGTACTTC. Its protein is CASSEWARGSYEQYF.

CDR3 DNA sequence: TGTGCCAGCACCCCACCGTTACCTAGCGGTCTGAGCTCCTACAATGAGCAGTTCTTC. Its protein product is CASTPPLPSGLSSYNEQFF. V and J are TRBV28 and TRBJ2-1; TRBD2 agrees at 7 bases. The CDR3 extends over 19 amino acids. Unmatched junction bases numbered 18, after V lost 7 bases and J lost 0 bases. Germline V gives CDR1 MDHEN, CDR2 SYDVKM. The full variable domain, completed using reference TRBV28 and TRBJ2-1, is DVKVTQSSRYLVKRTGEKVFLECVQDMDHENMFWYRQDPGLGLRLIYFSYDVKMKEKGDIPEGYSVSREKKERFSLILESASTNQTSMYLCASTPPLPSGLSSYNEQFFGPGTRLTVL.

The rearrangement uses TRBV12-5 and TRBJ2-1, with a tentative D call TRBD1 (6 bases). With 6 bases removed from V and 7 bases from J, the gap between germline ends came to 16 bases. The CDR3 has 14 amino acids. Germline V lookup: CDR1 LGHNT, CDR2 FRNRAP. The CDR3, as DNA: TGTGCTAGTGGCAGAGGGGGTATGGGGAATGAGCAGTTCTTC. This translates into CASGRGGMGNEQFF.

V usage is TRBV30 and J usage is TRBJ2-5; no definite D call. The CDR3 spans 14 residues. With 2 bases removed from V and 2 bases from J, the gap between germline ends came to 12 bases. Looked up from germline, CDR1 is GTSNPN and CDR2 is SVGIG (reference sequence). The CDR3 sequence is CAWSHWAGQETQYF. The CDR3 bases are TGTGCCTGGAGTCATTGGGCTGGACAAGAGACCCAGTACTTC.

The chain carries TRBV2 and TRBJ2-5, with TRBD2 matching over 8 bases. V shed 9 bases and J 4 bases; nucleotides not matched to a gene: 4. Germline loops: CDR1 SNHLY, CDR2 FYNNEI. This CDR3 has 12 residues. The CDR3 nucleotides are TGTGCCAGTGCGGGGGGAGGAGAGACCCAGTACTTC. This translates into CASAGGGETQYF. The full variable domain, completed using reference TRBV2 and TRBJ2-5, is EPEVTQTPSHQVTQMGQEVILRCVPISNHLYFYWYRQILGQKVEFLVSFYNNEISEKSEIFDDQFSVERPDGSNFTLKIRSTKLEDSAMYFCASAGGGETQYFGPGTRLLVL.

The CDR3 loop reads CASRDTQVPGQGNTEAFF. CDR3 coding DNA: TGTGCCAGCAGGGATACACAGGTTCCGGGACAGGGGAATACTGAAGCTTTCTTT. The chain joins TRBV21-1 to TRBJ1-1; the DNA was not used to check the table's D call, TRBD1. TRBV21-1 is noted as a pseudogene. CDR3 length equals 18 residues.

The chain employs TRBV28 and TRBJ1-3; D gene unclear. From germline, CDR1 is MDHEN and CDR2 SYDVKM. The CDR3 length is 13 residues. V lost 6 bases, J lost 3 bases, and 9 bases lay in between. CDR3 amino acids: CASSPPSGNTIYF. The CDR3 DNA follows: TGTGCCAGCAGCCCGCCGAGTGGAAACACCATATATTTT.

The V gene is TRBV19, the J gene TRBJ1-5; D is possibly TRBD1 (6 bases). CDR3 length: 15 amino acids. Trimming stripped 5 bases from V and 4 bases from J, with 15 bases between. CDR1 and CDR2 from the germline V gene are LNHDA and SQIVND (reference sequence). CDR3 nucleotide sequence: TGTGCCAGTAGTTCAACCGGGACACAGAATCAGCCCCAGCATTTT. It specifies CASSSTGTQNQPQHF.

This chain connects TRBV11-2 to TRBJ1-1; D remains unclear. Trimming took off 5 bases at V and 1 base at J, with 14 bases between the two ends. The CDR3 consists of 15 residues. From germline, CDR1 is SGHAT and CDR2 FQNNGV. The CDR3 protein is CASSRYEMRNTEAFF. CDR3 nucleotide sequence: TGTGCCAGCAGCCGGTACGAAATGAGGAACACTGAAGCTTTCTTT.

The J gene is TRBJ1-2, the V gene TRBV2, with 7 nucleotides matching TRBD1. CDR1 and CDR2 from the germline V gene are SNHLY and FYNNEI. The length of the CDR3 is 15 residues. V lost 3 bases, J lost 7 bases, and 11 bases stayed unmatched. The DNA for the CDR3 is TGTGCCAGCAGTGAGAGAGGGGGCGATAGGGGTGGCTACACCTTC. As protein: CASSERGGDRGGYTF.

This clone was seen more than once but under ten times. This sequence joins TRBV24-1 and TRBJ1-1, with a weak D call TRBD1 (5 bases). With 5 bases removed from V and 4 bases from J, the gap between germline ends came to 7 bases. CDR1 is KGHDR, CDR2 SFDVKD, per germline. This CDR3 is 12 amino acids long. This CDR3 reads CATSGGGTEAFF. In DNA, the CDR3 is TGTGCCACCAGTGGGGGGGGCACTGAAGCTTTCTTT.

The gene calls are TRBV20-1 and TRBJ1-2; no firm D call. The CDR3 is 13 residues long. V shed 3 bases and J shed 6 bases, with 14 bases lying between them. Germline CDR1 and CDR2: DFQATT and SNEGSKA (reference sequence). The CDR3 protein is CSASAEIENGYTF. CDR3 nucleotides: TGCAGTGCTAGTGCTGAGATTGAGAATGGCTACACCTTC.

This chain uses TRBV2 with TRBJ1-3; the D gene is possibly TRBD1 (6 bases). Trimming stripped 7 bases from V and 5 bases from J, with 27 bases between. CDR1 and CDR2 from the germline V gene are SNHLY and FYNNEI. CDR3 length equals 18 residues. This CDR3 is CASTRRGRGLTIRNTIYF. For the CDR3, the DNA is TGTGCCAGCACCCGAAGGGGCAGGGGCCTTACGATCCGAAACACCATATATTTT.

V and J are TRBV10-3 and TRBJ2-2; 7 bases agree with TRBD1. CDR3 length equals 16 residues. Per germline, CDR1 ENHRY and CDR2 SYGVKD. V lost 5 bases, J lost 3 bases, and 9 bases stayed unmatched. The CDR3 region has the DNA TGTGCCATCAGTCAACTTGGGACAGCCCACACCGGGGAGCTGTTTTTT. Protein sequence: CAISQLGTAHTGELFF.

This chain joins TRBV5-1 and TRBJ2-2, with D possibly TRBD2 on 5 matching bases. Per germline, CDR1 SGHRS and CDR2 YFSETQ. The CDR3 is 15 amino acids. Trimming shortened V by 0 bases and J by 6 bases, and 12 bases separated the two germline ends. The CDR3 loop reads CASSLGAAGAGELFF. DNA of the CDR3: TGCGCCAGCAGCTTGGGAGCAGCCGGGGCCGGGGAGCTGTTTTTT.

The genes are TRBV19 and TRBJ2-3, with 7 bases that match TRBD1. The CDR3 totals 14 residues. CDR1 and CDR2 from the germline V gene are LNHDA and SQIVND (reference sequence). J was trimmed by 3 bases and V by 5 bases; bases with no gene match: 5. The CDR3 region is CASSHRGLTDTQYF. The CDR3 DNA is TGTGCCAGTAGTCACAGGGGTCTGACAGATACGCAGTATTTT.

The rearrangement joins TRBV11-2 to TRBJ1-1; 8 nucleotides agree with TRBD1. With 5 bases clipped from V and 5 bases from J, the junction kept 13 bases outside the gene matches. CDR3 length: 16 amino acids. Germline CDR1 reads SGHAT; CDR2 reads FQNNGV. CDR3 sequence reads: CASSRTGGALRTEAFF. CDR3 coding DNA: TGTGCCAGCAGCCGTACAGGGGGGGCCCTCCGAACTGAAGCTTTCTTT.

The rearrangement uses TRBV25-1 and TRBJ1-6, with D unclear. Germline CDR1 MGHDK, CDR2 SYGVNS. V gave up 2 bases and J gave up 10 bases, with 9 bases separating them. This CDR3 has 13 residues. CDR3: CASSERGKSPLHF. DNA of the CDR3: TGTGCCAGCAGTGAACGGGGAAAATCACCCCTCCACTTT.

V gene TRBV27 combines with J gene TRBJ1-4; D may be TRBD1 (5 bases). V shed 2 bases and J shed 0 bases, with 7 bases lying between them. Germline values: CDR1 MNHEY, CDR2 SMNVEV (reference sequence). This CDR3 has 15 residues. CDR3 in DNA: TGTGCCAGCAGTTTACAGGGTTCAACTAATGAAAAACTGTTTTTT. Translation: CASSLQGSTNEKLFF. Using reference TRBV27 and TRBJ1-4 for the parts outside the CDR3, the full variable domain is EAQVTQNPRYLITVTGKKLTVTCSQNMNHEYMSWYRQDPGLGLRQIYYSMNVEVTDKGDVPEGYKVSRKEKRNFPLILESPSPNQTSLYFCASSLQGSTNEKLFFGSGTQLSVL.